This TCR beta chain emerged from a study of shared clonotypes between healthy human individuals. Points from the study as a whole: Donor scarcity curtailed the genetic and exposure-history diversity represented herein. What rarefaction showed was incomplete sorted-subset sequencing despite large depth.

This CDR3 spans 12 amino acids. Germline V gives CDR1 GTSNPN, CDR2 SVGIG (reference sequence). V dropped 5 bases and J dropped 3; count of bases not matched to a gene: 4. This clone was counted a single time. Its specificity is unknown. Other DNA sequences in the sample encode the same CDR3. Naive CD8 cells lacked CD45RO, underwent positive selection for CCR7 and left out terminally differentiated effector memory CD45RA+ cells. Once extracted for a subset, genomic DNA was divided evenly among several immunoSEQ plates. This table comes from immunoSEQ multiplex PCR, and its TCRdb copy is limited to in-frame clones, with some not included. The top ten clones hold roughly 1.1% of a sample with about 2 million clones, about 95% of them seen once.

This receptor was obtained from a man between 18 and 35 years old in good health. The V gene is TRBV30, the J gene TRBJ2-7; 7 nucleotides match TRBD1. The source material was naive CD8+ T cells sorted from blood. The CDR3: CAWDRQGYEQYF. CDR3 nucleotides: TGTGCCTGGGACCGACAGGGCTACGAGCAGTACTTC.